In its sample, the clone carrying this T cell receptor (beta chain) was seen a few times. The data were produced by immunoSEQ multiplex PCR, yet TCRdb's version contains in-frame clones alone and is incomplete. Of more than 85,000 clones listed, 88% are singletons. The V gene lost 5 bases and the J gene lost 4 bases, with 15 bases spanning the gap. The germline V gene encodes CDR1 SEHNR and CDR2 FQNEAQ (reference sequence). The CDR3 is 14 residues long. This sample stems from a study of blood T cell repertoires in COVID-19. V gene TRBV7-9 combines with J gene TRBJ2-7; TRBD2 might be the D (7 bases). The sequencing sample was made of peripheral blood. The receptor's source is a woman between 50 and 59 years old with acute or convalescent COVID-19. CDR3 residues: CASSPRGASYEQYF. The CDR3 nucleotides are TGTGCCAGCAGCCCCCGGGGGGCCTCTTACGAGCAGTACTTC.